These 9 T cell receptor beta chains were sequenced from one sample in a study of tumor-infiltrating lymphocytes in primary liver carcinoma. In addition to blood RNA drawn from unsorted whole blood, germline DNA was extracted. Total RNA (roughly 530 ng) served as template for TCR beta cDNA synthesis primed by a constant-region primer. Modified slightly, ARM-PCR produced TCR beta libraries over three nested multiplex PCR rounds. The two initial PCR rounds, nine to eleven cycles each, used TRBV1-TRBV30 forward and C-beta reverse primers. TCRdb fed the multiplex PCR reads into MiXCR, producing one record per CDR3 protein. The table includes 150,000 to 200,000 distinct CDR3 sequences, around 60% detected once. Sequencing input: peripheral blood. These receptors were obtained from a man aged 35 to 55 with primary liver carcinoma and hepatitis B virus infection.

This clonotype was seen a handful of times. Mismatch with germline at one junction end may stem from a read error. This chain connects TRBV11-2 to TRBJ2-7; D not resolved. The CDR3 is 14 residues long. Germline assignment: CDR1 SGHAT and CDR2 FQNNGV. The CDR3 sequence: CASGVTDGAYERYF. The CDR3 bases are TGTGCCAGCGGCGTAACCGACGGAGCGTACGAGCGGTACTTC.

For this clonotype: A much larger clone is a single base away; this may be a read error. J is TRBJ2-3 and V is TRBV11-2; the match to TRBD2 covers 8 bases. Germline values: CDR1 SGHAT, CDR2 FQNNGV. There are 16 residues in the CDR3. Trimming removed 7 bases from V and 2 bases from J; junction bases left unmatched: 11. The CDR3 DNA is TGTGCCAGCACGGATGGAGCGGGAGCCTACACAGATACGCAGTATTTT. Residues: CASTDGAGAYTDTQYF. The entire variable domain, with the rest obtained from reference TRBV11-2 and TRBJ2-3, is as follows: EAGVAQSPRYKIIEKRQSVAFWCNPISGHATLYWYQQILGQGPKLLIQFQNNGVVDDSQLPKDRFSAERLKGVDSTLKIQPAKLEDSAVYLCASTDGAGAYTDTQYFGPGTRLTVL.

As regards this clonotype: A much larger clone is a single base away; this may be a read error. As DNA, the CDR3 is TGTGCCAGCTGTTACTCCAGCTCCTACGAGCAGTACTTC. This sequence encodes CASCYSSSYEQYF. The chain is built from TRBV6-5 and TRBJ2-7; D uncertain. Germline assignment: CDR1 MNHEY and CDR2 SVGAGI. This CDR3 is built from 13 residues.

This clonotype was counted many times. The rearrangement uses TRBV6-1 and TRBJ2-7; 13 bases agree with TRBD2. V was pared by 4 bases and J by 5 bases, with 5 bases of the junction left unmatched. The CDR3 length is 15 residues. Germline loops: CDR1 MNHNS, CDR2 SASEGT. The CDR3 loop is CASSVTTSGRNEQYF. The DNA of the CDR3 is TGTGCCAGCAGTGTCACGACTAGCGGGAGGAACGAGCAGTACTTC.

This chain uses TRBV5-1 with TRBJ2-5; D is unresolved. Trimming took off 4 bases at V and 0 bases at J, with 13 bases between the two ends. The germline CDR1 and CDR2 sequences are SGHRS and YFSETQ. CDR3 size: 15 residues. The CDR3 here is CASSPIKSYQETQYF. The CDR3 DNA is TGCGCCAGCAGCCCGATCAAGTCGTACCAAGAGACCCAGTACTTC.

This clonotype turned up a few times. The chain recombines TRBV10-3 with TRBJ1-2; D is unresolved. Germline V gene data show CDR1 as ENHRY and CDR2 as SYGVKD. V was shortened by 3 bases and J by 8 bases, with 22 bases between the two germline ends. This CDR3 is 16 amino acids long. DNA of the CDR3: TGTGCCATCAGTGACCAGCCTAGCAACCGCTGGAAGGGCTACACCTTC. It codes for CAISDQPSNRWKGYTF.

CDR3 amino acids: CSIEDGRASGYTF. CDR3 nucleotides: TGCAGCATCGAAGATGGTCGGGCCTCTGGCTACACCTTC. The rearrangement uses TRBV29-1 and TRBJ1-2; no reliable D call. Trimming removed 8 bases from V and 7 bases from J, with 20 bases in between. The CDR3 has 13 residues. Germline loops: CDR1 SQVTM, CDR2 ANQGSEA.

This CDR3 is CASSYSALTGYSEKLFF. CDR3 nucleotides: TGTGCCAGCAGTTACTCAGCCCTGACAGGGTACAGTGAAAAACTGTTTTTT. The chain couples TRBV6-5 to TRBJ1-4; TRBD1 matches at 7 bases. With 0 bases clipped from V and 7 bases from J, the junction kept 11 bases outside the gene matches. The CDR3 covers 17 residues. The germline V gene has CDR1 MNHEY and CDR2 SVGAGI.

The chain employs TRBV4-1 and TRBJ2-5; 11 nucleotides agree with TRBD2. Per the germline V gene, CDR1 is MGHRA and CDR2 is YSYEKL. There are 17 residues in the CDR3. V lost 8 bases to trimming and J lost 3 bases; unmatched junction nucleotides: 14. In nucleotides, the CDR3 is TGCGCCAGCGGCCGAGGCGGTGGGACTAGCGGAAAAGAGACCCAGTACTTC. Amino acids: CASGRGGGTSGKETQYF.